This TCR beta chain was observed in a study of CD4+ T cells in melanoma. Whole-study results and caveats: CD8+ T cell, macrophage and B cell function reportedly correlated with neoantigen-specific CD4+ T cells.

Trimming cost V 3 bases and J 4 bases, with 11 bases left between them. The CDR3 sequence is 14 residues long. From germline, CDR1 is MNHEY and CDR2 SMNVEV (reference sequence). This clone was recorded once. Its antigen remains unknown. Libraries were prepared by immunoSEQ multiplex PCR; TCRdb keeps only in-frame clonotypes and omits some of them. Found here are some 21,000 clones, over 75% of them singletons; the top ten hold roughly 4%. J is TRBJ2-3 and V is TRBV27, with D tentatively TRBD2 (5 bases). The sequenced sample was cells from a culture (not recorded whether cultured in vitro). This receptor was taken from a human donor with melanoma. The CDR3: CASSFSIGADTQYF. The CDR3 region has the DNA TGTGCCAGCAGTTTCTCAATCGGGGCAGATACGCAGTATTTT.